This entry lists 9 T cell receptor beta chains sequenced from one sample in a study of tumor and adjacent non-tumor tissue in lung cancer. TCRbeta libraries were built with three rounds of nested PCR, modified from ARM-PCR. TCRdb recomputed calls from the multiplex PCR reads with MiXCR, one row per CDR3 protein. The profile shows approximately 47,000 distinct CDR3 sequences, more than 55% of them singletons. This sample's RNA came from whole unsorted tissue. Distant lung tissue was collected more than 3 cm away from the tumor edge. The sample comprised distant non-tumor lung tissue. The receptors come from a woman in her 70s with non-small cell lung cancer.

This clonotype was seen more than once but under ten times. A much larger clone differs from this one at a single base, so this may be a read error. The chain is built from TRBV30 and TRBJ1-5; 12 positions agree with TRBD1. The CDR3 is 16 amino acids. Germline-derived CDR1 and CDR2 are GTSNPN and SVGIG (reference sequence). The V segment lost 2 bases and the J segment 6 bases; nucleotides outside the gene matches: 8. CDR3 amino acids: CAWSKGGQGASQPQHF. DNA of the CDR3: TGTGCCTGGAGTAAGGGGGGACAGGGGGCAAGTCAGCCCCAGCATTTT.

Regarding this clonotype: A read error is possible here, since a much larger clone lies one base away. The chain combines TRBV7-9 with TRBJ2-1; TRBD2 matches at 7 bases. CDR1 and CDR2 from the germline V gene are SEHNR and FQNEAQ (reference sequence). The CDR3 consists of 14 residues. V lost 4 bases, J lost 7 bases, and 7 bases stayed unmatched. CDR3 in DNA: TGTGCCAGCAGCTCCCAAAACGGGGGGAATGAGCAGTTCTTC. It codes for CASSSQNGGNEQFF.

This clonotype has a count of ten or more. The chain is built from TRBV20-1 and TRBJ1-4, with D hard to call. Germline assignment: CDR1 DFQATT and CDR2 SNEGSKA (reference sequence). The CDR3 consists of 15 residues. Trimming left V 3 bases short and J 0 bases short, with 11 bases between. The CDR3 sequence is CSARDEAATNEKLFF. The CDR3 DNA reads TGCAGTGCTAGGGATGAAGCAGCAACTAATGAAAAACTGTTTTTT.

With regard to this clonotype: The junction differs from germline at one of its ends, possibly a read error. V and J are TRBV28 and TRBJ2-3, with D uncertain. The length of the CDR3 is 15 residues. Germline V gene data show CDR1 as MDHEN and CDR2 as SYDVKM. The CDR3 here is CACSDPIALTDTRYF. In nucleotides, the CDR3 is TGTGCCTGCAGCGACCCTATCGCCCTCACAGATACGCGGTATTTT.

V and J are TRBV29-1 and TRBJ2-3; TRBD1 or TRBD2 may be the D gene (5 bases each). This CDR3 is built from 15 residues. V dropped 3 bases and J dropped 6 bases, with 19 bases sitting between them. Germline-derived CDR1 and CDR2 are SQVTM and ANQGSEA. The CDR3 spells CSVEAVGEMADTQYF. The CDR3 nucleotides read TGCAGCGTTGAGGCCGTGGGGGAGATGGCGGATACGCAGTATTTT.

This clonotype was seen ten or more times. The chain couples TRBV6-1 to TRBJ2-3; no clear D. Trimming removed 4 bases at V and 2 bases at J, with 7 bases between. Germline CDR1 and CDR2: MNHNS and SASEGT. The CDR3 extends over 13 amino acids. In nucleotides, the CDR3 is TGTGCCAGCAGTGTCCCGGTCACAGATACGCAGTATTTT. It yields the protein CASSVPVTDTQYF.

Comment on this clonotype: Germline is not matched at one junction end, which may reflect a read error. V is TRBV6-6 and J is TRBJ2-2; D possibly corresponds to TRBD2 (5 bases). Germline CDR1 and CDR2: MNHNY and SVGAGI (reference sequence). The CDR3 is 16 amino acids. This CDR3 is CTSHDLVGGDTGELFF. The DNA for the CDR3 is TGTACCAGCCATGACTTGGTAGGAGGTGACACAGGGGAGCTGTTTTTT.

A note on this clonotype: The junction and the germline gene differ at one end; a read error may be behind it. V gene TRBV20-1 combines with J gene TRBJ1-3; 7 bases match TRBD1. Germline V lookup: CDR1 DFQATT, CDR2 SNEGSKA (reference sequence). This CDR3 spans 16 amino acids. For the CDR3, the DNA is TGCGGTGCTAGAGGGCCGGGACAGAATCCTGGAAACACCATATATTTT. Amino acid sequence: CGARGPGQNPGNTIYF.

Concerning this clonotype itself: At one boundary the junction diverges from the germline segment, which might be a read error. The chain couples TRBV6-6 to TRBJ2-2; possible D gene TRBD1, 6 bases. CDR3 length: 16 amino acids. Per germline, CDR1 MNHNY and CDR2 SVGAGI (reference sequence). The CDR3 sequence: CAGHDLTGGDTGELFF. The CDR3 DNA is TGTGCCGGCCACGACTTGACAGGAGGTGACACAGGGGAGCTGTTTTTT.